Given below is one T cell receptor (beta chain) in context. These data are taken from a study of shared clonotypes between healthy human individuals. Trimming removed 3 bases from V and 4 bases from J, with 10 bases in between. CDR1 PRHDT and CDR2 FYEKMQ come from the germline V gene (reference sequence). This CDR3 has 14 amino acids. Generated by immunoSEQ multiplex PCR, the TCRdb table keeps only in-frame clones and is missing some. The sample consists of about 600,000 clones, roughly 98% of them appearing once. Terminally differentiated effector memory CD45RA+ cells were left out of the naive CD8 fraction, which was CD45RO-negative and positively selected for CCR7.

This TCR derives from a man aged 25-45 years in good health. V and J are TRBV13 and TRBJ1-5; D is perhaps TRBD1 (5 bases). The material sequenced was naive CD8+ T cells sorted from blood. The CDR3 bases are TGTGCCAGCAGCTTTGGGGGGATTAATCAGCCCCAGCATTTT. It specifies CASSFGGINQPQHF. The full variable domain, with the rest looked up from reference TRBV13 and TRBJ1-5, is AAGVIQSPRHLIKEKRETATLKCYPIPRHDTVYWYQQGPGQDPQFLISFYEKMQSDKGSIPDRFSAQQFSDYHSELNMSSLELGDSALYFCASSFGGINQPQHFGDGTRLSIL.